The clone carrying this T cell receptor beta chain was seen at least ten times. Its antigen is unknown. A universal primer site was incorporated via template switching, and the cDNA contained unique molecular identifiers. MiXCR, run by TCRdb on the 5' RACE reads, gives a single entry per CDR3 protein. There are some 300,000 distinct CDR3 sequences in the sample; roughly 12% occur only once, and 7.2% lies in the top ten. This record comes from a study of identical twins. Study-wide results and caveats: For zero-insertion analyses, partial confounding could come from invariant MAIT and iNKT cells. Compared with unrelated sharing, twin-shared out-of-frame alpha sequences had more low-probability sequences. Abundant beta clonotypes from cord blood had fewer insertions, unlike memory repertoires, which showed none.

These data were also reused for a study on yellow fever vaccine responses in identical twins.

This receptor was obtained from a woman aged 18-29 years in good health. Source material: CD8+ T cells sorted from blood.

The chain's CDR3 is CASSSGAVAKNIQYF. CDR3 bases: TGTGCCAGCAGTAGTGGAGCGGTAGCCAAAAACATTCAGTACTTC. The rearrangement links TRBV12-3 or TRBV12-4 to TRBJ2-4, with D tentatively TRBD2 (5 bases). The CDR3 has 15 residues. The ends were cut back, 5 bases at V and 0 bases at J, with 11 bases in the middle.